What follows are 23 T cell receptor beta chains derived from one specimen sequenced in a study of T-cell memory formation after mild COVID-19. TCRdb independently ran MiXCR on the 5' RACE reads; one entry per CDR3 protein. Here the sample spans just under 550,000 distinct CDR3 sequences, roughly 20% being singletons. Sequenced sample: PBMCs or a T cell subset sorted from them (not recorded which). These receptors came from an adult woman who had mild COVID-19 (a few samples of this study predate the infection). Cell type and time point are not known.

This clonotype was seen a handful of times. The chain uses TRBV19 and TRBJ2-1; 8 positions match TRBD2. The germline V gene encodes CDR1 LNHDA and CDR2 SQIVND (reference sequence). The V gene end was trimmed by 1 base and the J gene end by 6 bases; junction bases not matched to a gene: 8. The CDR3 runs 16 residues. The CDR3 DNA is TGTGCCAGTAGTATAGTCCCAGCGGGAGTCTCCAATGAGCAGTTCTTC. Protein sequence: CASSIVPAGVSNEQFF.

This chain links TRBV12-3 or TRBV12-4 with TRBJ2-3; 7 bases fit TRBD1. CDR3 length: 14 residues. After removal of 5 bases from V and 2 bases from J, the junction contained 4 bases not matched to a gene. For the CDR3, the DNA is TGTGCCAGCAGTCCGGACAGGCCCACAGATACGCAGTATTTT. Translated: CASSPDRPTDTQYF.

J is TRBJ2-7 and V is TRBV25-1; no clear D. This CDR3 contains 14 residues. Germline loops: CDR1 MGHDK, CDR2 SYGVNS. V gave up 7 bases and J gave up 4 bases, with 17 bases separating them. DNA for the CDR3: TGTGCCAGCACCGGTATAGGACCCGCTTACGAGCAGTACTTC. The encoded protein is CASTGIGPAYEQYF.

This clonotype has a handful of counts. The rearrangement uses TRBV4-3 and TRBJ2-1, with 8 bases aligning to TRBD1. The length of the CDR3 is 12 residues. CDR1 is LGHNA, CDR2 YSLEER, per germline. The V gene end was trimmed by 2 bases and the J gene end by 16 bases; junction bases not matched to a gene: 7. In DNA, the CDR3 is TGCGCCAGCAGCCAACGGACAGGGAAGAAATTCTTC. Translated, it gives CASSQRTGKKFF.

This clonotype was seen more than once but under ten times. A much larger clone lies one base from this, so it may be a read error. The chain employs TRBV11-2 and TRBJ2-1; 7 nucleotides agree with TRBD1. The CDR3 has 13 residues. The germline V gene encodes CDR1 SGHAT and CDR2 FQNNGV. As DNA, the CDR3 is TGTGCCAGCAACTTACAGGGGTACAATGAGCAGTTCTTC. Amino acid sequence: CASNLQGYNEQFF.

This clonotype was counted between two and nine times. DNA of the CDR3: TGCGCCAGCAGCCGCAGCTTTTCTGGAAACACCATATATTTT. It specifies CASSRSFSGNTIYF. The chain is built from TRBV5-1 and TRBJ1-3; no reliable D call. Germline V lookup: CDR1 SGHRS, CDR2 YFSETQ. This CDR3 comprises 14 residues. V was pared by 4 bases and J by 1 base, with 9 bases between.

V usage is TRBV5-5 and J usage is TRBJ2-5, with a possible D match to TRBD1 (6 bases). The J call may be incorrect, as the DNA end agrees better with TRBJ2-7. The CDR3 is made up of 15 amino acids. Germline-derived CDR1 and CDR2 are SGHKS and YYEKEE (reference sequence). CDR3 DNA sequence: TGTGCCAGCAGCCCGGGTCTGCGGACAGTCCACGAGCAGTACTTC. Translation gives CASSPGLRTVHEQYF.

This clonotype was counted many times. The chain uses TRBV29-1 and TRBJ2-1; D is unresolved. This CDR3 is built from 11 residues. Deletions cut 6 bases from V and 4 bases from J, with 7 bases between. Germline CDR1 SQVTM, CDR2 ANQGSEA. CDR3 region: CSVWLYNEQFF. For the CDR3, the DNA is TGCAGCGTCTGGCTGTACAATGAGCAGTTCTTC.

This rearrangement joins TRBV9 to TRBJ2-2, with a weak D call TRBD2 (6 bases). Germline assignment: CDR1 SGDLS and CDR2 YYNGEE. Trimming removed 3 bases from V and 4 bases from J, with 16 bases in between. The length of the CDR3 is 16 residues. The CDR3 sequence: CASSARGAWGTGELFF. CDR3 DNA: TGTGCCAGCAGCGCCCGCGGGGCCTGGGGCACCGGGGAGCTGTTTTTT.

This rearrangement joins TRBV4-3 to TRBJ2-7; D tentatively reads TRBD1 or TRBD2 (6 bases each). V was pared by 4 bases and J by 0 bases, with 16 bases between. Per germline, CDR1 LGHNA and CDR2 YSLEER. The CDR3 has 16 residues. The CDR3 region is CASSRGAGTDSYEQYF. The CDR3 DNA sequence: TGCGCCAGCAGCCGGGGGGCCGGGACGGACTCCTACGAGCAGTACTTC.

CDR3 in amino acids: CASSFMAENYGYTF. As DNA, the CDR3 is TGTGCCAGCAGCTTTATGGCGGAGAACTATGGCTACACCTTC. The rearrangement joins TRBV5-5 to TRBJ1-2, with D unresolved. CDR1 is SGHKS and CDR2 is YYEKEE in the germline V gene (reference sequence). This CDR3 has 14 amino acids. V lost 2 bases and J 2 bases, leaving 10 bases between the germline ends. The variable domain in full, completed from reference TRBV5-5 and TRBJ1-2, reads DAGVTQSPTHLIKTRGQQVTLRCSPISGHKSVSWYQQVLGQGPQFIFQYYEKEERGRGNFPDRFSARQFPNYSSELNVNALLLGDSALYLCASSFMAENYGYTFGSGTRLTVV.

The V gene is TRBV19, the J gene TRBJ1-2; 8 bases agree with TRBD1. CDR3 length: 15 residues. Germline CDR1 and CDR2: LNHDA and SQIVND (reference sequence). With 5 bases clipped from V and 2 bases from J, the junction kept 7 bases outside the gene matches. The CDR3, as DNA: TGTGCCAGTAGTTTCCAGGGGGCGCGGAACTATGGCTACACCTTC. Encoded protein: CASSFQGARNYGYTF.

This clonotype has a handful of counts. In nucleotides, the CDR3 is TGTGCCAGCAGCCCAGCCACTTGGGTACGGTCCTACGAGCAGTACTTC. Amino acid sequence: CASSPATWVRSYEQYF. The chain carries TRBV7-3 and TRBJ2-7; D is unresolved. Germline-derived CDR1 and CDR2 are SGHTA and FQGTGA. V was shortened by 5 bases and J by 1 base, with 18 bases between the two germline ends. The CDR3 is 16 residues long.

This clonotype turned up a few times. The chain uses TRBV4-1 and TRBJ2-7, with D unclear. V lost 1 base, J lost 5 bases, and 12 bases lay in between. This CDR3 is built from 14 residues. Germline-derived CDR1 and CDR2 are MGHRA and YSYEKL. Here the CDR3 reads CASSQGFPGNEQYF. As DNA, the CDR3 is TGCGCCAGCAGCCAAGGGTTTCCCGGAAACGAGCAGTACTTC.

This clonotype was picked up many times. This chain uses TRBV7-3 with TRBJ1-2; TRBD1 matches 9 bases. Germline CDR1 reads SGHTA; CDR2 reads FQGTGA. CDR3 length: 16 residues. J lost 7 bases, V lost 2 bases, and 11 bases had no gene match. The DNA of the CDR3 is TGTGCCAGCAGCTTAGCCGCGCCGGGACAGGGAGGTGGCTACACCTTC. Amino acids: CASSLAAPGQGGGYTF.

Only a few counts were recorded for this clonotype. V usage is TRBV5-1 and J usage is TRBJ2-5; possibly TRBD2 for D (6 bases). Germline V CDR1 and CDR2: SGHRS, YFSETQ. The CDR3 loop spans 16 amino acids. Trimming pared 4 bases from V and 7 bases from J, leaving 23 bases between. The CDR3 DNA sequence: TGCGCCAGCAGCCCGAGTCGGGACTCAGCGTGGATGACCCAGTACTTC. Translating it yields CASSPSRDSAWMTQYF.

CDR3 protein: CASSQDRWGTLWTEAFF. The CDR3 DNA follows: TGTGCCAGCAGCCAAGATAGGTGGGGCACCCTGTGGACTGAAGCTTTCTTT. This chain links TRBV4-2 with TRBJ1-1; TRBD1 might be the D (5 bases). Trimming pared 0 bases from V and 5 bases from J, leaving 19 bases between. This CDR3 contains 17 residues. In germline, CDR1 is LGHNA, CDR2 YNFKEQ.

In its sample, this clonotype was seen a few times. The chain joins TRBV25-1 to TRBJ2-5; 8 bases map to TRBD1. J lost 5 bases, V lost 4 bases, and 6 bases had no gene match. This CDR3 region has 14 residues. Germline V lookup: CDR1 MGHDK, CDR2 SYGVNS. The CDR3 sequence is CASSADRVMETQYF. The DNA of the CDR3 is TGTGCCAGCAGTGCGGACAGGGTGATGGAGACCCAGTACTTC.

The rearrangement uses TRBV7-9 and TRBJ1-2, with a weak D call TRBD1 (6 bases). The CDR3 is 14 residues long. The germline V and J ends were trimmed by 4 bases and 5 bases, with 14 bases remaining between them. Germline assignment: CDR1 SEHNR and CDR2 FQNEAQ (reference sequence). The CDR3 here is CASSSHRVGYGYTF. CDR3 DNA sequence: TGTGCCAGCAGCTCACACAGGGTAGGATATGGCTACACCTTC. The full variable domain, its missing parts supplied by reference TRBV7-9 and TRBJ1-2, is DTGVSQNPRHKITKRGQNVTFRCDPISEHNRLYWYRQTLGQGPEFLTYFQNEAQLEKSRLLSDRFSAERPKGSFSTLEIQRTEQGDSAMYLCASSSHRVGYGYTFGSGTRLTVV.

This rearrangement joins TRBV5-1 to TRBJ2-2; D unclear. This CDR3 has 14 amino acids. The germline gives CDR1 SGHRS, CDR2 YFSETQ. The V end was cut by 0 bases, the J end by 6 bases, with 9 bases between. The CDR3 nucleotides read TGCGCCAGCAGCTTGGTCGTAGGATCCGGGGAGCTGTTTTTT. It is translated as CASSLVVGSGELFF.

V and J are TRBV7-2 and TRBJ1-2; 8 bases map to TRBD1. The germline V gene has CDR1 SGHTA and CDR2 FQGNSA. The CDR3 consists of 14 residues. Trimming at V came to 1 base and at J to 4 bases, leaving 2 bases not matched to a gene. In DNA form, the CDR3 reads TGTGCCAGCAGCTTAGGTGGGACAGGCTATGGCTACACCTTC. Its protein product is CASSLGGTGYGYTF.

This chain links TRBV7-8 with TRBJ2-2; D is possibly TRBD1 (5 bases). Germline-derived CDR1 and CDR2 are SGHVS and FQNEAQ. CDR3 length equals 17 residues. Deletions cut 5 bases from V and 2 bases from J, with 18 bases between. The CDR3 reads CASSPRRGSGNTGELFF. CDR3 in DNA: TGTGCCAGCAGCCCCAGAAGGGGTTCCGGTAACACCGGGGAGCTGTTTTTT.

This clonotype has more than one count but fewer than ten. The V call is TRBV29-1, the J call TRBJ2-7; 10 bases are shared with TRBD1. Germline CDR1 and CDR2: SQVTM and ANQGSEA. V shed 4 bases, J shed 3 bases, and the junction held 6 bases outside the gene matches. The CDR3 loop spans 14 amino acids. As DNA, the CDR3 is TGCAGCGTTGTCGGGACAGGGGATCACTACGAGCAGTACTTC. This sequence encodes CSVVGTGDHYEQYF.